The clone carrying this TCR beta chain showed up just a few times. The antigen is undetermined. The data derive from a study of cytomegalovirus exposure and HLA in healthy donors. Study summary: Early released data comprised about 84 million unique TCRs from HLA-typed donors. Falling in the Caucasian-associated ancestry cluster were about 83% of some 400 genotyped donors.

V was clipped by 5 bases and J by 7 bases; unmatched bases: 8. This CDR3 spans 15 amino acids. Germline CDR1 reads SEHNR; CDR2 reads FQNEAQ (reference sequence). Study outcomes and limitations: Looking again later, the authors saw that most CMV-associated TCR beta chains seemed HLA-restricted.

The study ran its PCR with 60 Vbeta and 13 Jbeta primers. Data came from immunoSEQ multiplex PCR; TCRdb stores just in-frame clones and leaves some out. This table has some 130,000 clones, 80% to 90% appearing once. This rearrangement joins TRBV7-9 to TRBJ2-2; TRBD1 aligns across 9 bases. Sequenced sample: PBMCs. This clonotype was obtained from a woman aged 40 to 50 in good health and CMV-seropositive. CDR3 sequence reads: CASSTIQGAGGELFF. In DNA form, the CDR3 reads TGTGCCAGCAGCACCATACAGGGGGCAGGCGGGGAGCTGTTTTTT.